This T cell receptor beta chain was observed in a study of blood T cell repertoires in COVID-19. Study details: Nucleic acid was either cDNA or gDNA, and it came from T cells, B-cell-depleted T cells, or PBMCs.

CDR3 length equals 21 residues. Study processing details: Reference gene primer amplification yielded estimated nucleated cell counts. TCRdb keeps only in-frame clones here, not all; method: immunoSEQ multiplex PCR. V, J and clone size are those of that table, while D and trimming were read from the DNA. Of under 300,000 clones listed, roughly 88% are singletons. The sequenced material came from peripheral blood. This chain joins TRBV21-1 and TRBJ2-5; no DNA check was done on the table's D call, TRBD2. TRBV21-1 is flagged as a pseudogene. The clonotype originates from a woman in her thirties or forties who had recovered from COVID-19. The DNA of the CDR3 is TGTGCCAGCAGCAAAGGGTTGGCAACTAGCGGGGGTCCCCTAGGTGTTGGGACCCAGTACTTC. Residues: CASSKGLATSGGPLGVGTQYF.